A selection of T cell receptor beta chains follows, all from one sample in a study of PD-L1 blockade in urothelial cancer. Here immunoSEQ multiplex PCR was the method, and the copy in TCRdb shows in-frame clones only, minus some. The data contain about 50,000 clones, under 90% of them singletons. Source: PBMCs, taken around atezolizumab (anti-PD-L1) treatment. All receptors come from a man in his sixties or seventies with urothelial cancer. CDR3s include the opening cysteine and the closing phenylalanine or tryptophan. The D gene is left open where the match is weak. Some rows mark clone size as missing; the rest say once, few, many or name a class of expanded clone.

v_gene,len,j_gene,d_gene,abundance,CDR3aa,CDR3nt
TRBV2,13,TRBJ2-3,TRBD2,NA,CASDGSGKGTQYF,TGTGCCAGCGATGGTAGCGGGAAAGGCACGCAGTATTTT
TRBV5-4,14,TRBJ2-2,NA,NA,CASSKKGDTGELFF,TGTGCCAGCAGCAAGAAGGGGGACACCGGGGAGCTGTTTTTT
TRBV7-8,14,TRBJ2-2,NA,NA,CASSYSFPDGELFF,TGTGCCAGCAGTTACAGCTTCCCGGACGGGGAGCTGTTTTTT
TRBV7-3,18,TRBJ2-3,TRBD2,few,CASSFGGLAGTSADTQYF,TGTGCCAGCAGCTTCGGTGGACTAGCGGGTACCTCGGCAGATACGCAGTATTTT
TRBV19,13,TRBJ1-1,NA,few,CASSIQGRTEAFF,TGTGCCAGTAGTATCCAGGGGCGGACTGAAGCTTTCTTT
TRBV5-6,13,TRBJ1-5,NA,NA,CASSTAGNQPQHF,TGTGCCAGCAGTACCGCAGGCAATCAGCCCCAGCATTTT
TRBV5-8,15,TRBJ1-1,TRBD1,NA,CASSPPRTGGTEAFF,TGTGCCAGCAGCCCCCCGAGGACAGGGGGCACTGAAGCTTTCTTT
TRBV5-1,14,TRBJ2-5,TRBD1,NA,CASSPSDRGETQYF,TGCGCCAGCAGCCCCTCGGACAGGGGGGAGACCCAGTACTTC
TRBV7-2,15,TRBJ1-4,TRBD1,NA,CASSTSAGGGEKLFF,TGTGCCAGCAGCACCTCCGCAGGGGGAGGCGAAAAACTGTTTTTT
TRBV30,13,TRBJ2-7,TRBD1,NA,CAWSGTGYYEQYF,TGTGCCTGGAGCGGGACAGGGTACTACGAGCAGTACTTC
TRBV18,13,TRBJ2-5,NA,once,CASSPDSQETQYF,TGTGCCAGCTCACCAGACAGCCAAGAGACCCAGTACTTC
TRBV28,14,TRBJ2-7,TRBD1,NA,CASREGQATYEQYF,TGTGCCAGCAGGGAAGGACAGGCAACCTACGAGCAGTACTTC
TRBV5-6,13,TRBJ2-5,TRBD2,NA,CASSLLWGGTQYF,TGTGCCAGCAGCTTGTTATGGGGGGGGACCCAGTACTTC
TRBV10-3,11,TRBJ1-1,NA,NA,CAILQDTEAFF,TGTGCCATCCTCCAGGACACTGAAGCTTTCTTT
TRBV19,15,TRBJ2-1,TRBD2,NA,CASSVTSGRDWEQFF,TGTGCCAGTAGTGTCACTAGCGGGAGGGATTGGGAGCAGTTCTTC
TRBV28,13,TRBJ1-2,NA,NA,CATFSREDYGYTF,TGTGCCACCTTTTCGAGGGAAGACTATGGCTACACCTTC
TRBV11-2,17,TRBJ2-1,TRBD1,NA,CASRPLTGTGRKNEQFF,TGTGCCAGCAGACCTTTAACCGGGACAGGGAGGAAGAATGAGCAGTTCTTC
TRBV30,16,TRBJ1-6,NA,few,CAWSVLQLGADSPLHF,TGTGCCTGGAGTGTACTTCAACTGGGTGCGGATTCACCCCTCCACTTT
TRBV19,14,TRBJ2-7,NA,NA,CASGIKRASYEQYF,TGTGCCAGTGGTATAAAGCGGGCCTCCTACGAGCAGTACTTC
TRBV14,15,TRBJ1-1,NA,NA,CASSQTRRGNTEAFF,TGTGCCAGCAGCCAAACCAGACGGGGGAACACTGAAGCTTTCTTT
TRBV5-1,13,TRBJ1-2,NA,once,CASSLRENYGYTF,TGCGCCAGCAGCTTGCGAGAAAACTATGGCTACACCTTC
TRBV25-1,14,TRBJ2-5,NA,few,CASSASTSVETQYF,TGTGCCAGCAGTGCCTCGACTAGTGTAGAGACCCAGTACTTC
TRBV10-3,16,TRBJ1-5,NA,NA,CATLAERKLGNQPQHF,TGTGCCACCTTGGCAGAGAGGAAATTAGGCAATCAGCCCCAGCATTTT
TRBV6-1,15,TRBJ1-1,TRBD1,NA,CASRRPGQGRAEAFF,TGTGCCAGCAGGCGACCGGGACAGGGGAGAGCTGAAGCTTTCTTT
TRBV7-7,14,TRBJ2-1,TRBD1,NA,CASSSGQGANEQFF,TGTGCCAGCAGCTCGGGACAGGGGGCGAATGAGCAGTTCTTC